This passage covers 14 T cell receptor beta chains from one sample sequenced in a study of tumor T cells in aggressive B-cell lymphoma. Measured with immunoSEQ multiplex PCR; TCRdb has only the in-frame clones, and not every one. The sample has approximately 12,000 clones, 89% seen once; the top ten hold roughly 2.2%. Sequences were obtained from tumor tissue. These receptors were obtained from an adult with diffuse large B cell lymphoma.

The gene calls are TRBV19 and TRBJ2-7; D might be TRBD2 (6 bases). The CDR3 is 14 amino acids. CDR1 is LNHDA, CDR2 SQIVND, per germline (reference sequence). V lost 7 bases to trimming and J lost 4 bases, with 17 bases between them. The CDR3 region is CASKKGRGTYEQYF. As DNA, the CDR3 is TGTGCCAGTAAAAAGGGCCGGGGGACGTACGAGCAGTACTTC.

The count of this clone is one. The chain uses TRBV18 and TRBJ2-1; TRBD2 agrees at 8 bases. Germline lookup yields CDR1 KGHSH and CDR2 LQKENI. The CDR3 is 15 residues long. V lost 3 bases and J lost 6; bases outside the gene matches: 7. The CDR3 protein is CASSPWTSSVNEQFF. The CDR3 coding sequence is TGTGCCAGCTCACCGTGGACTAGCTCAGTCAATGAGCAGTTCTTC.

This clone came up a few times. The CDR3 nucleotides are TGTGCCACCAGCAGTCCAAGGACAGGGGATCAGCCCCAGCATTTT. It specifies CATSSPRTGDQPQHF. The J gene is TRBJ1-5, the V gene TRBV15, with 9 bases identical to TRBD1. The CDR3 is 15 residues long. Germline values: CDR1 LNHNV, CDR2 YYDKDF (reference sequence). The J segment lost 5 bases and the V segment lost 3 bases, leaving 5 bases of the junction unmatched.

This chain uses TRBV21-1 with TRBJ2-7; TRBD1, as called in the table, went unchecked against the DNA. TRBV21-1 counts as a pseudogene. The CDR3 length is 16 residues. The chain's CDR3 is CATAGQGDRNSYEQYF. CDR3 DNA: TGTGCCACGGCGGGACAGGGGGACAGGAACTCCTACGAGCAGTACTTC.

The chain combines TRBV15 with TRBJ2-1, with D maybe TRBD2 (5 bases). Germline V lookup: CDR1 LNHNV, CDR2 YYDKDF (reference sequence). Trimming removed 5 bases at V and 0 bases at J, with 14 bases between. There are 16 residues in the CDR3. The DNA of the CDR3 is TGTGCCACCAGCGTGGATCTAGGGAGCTCCTACAATGAGCAGTTCTTC. The encoded protein is CATSVDLGSSYNEQFF.

The rearrangement uses TRBV9 and TRBJ2-5; 7 bases align to TRBD2. The germline gives CDR1 SGDLS, CDR2 YYNGEE. The ends lost 0 bases at V and 4 bases at J; junction bases unmatched: 6. The CDR3 contains 15 residues. The CDR3 loop reads CASSVAGGSRETQYF. The CDR3 DNA is TGTGCCAGCAGCGTAGCGGGAGGATCCCGAGAGACCCAGTACTTC.

The chain uses TRBV18 and TRBJ1-4, with a possible D match to TRBD1 (5 bases). The germline CDR1 and CDR2 sequences are KGHSH and LQKENI. CDR3 size: 15 residues. The V and J ends lost 0 bases and 0 bases respectively, with 5 bases between them. CDR3 DNA: TGTGCCAGCTCACCACCGACAGCAACTAATGAAAAACTGTTTTTT. This codes for CASSPPTATNEKLFF. Combining the CDR3 with reference TRBV18 and TRBJ1-4 gives the whole variable domain NAGVMQNPRHLVRRRGQEARLRCSPMKGHSHVYWYRQLPEEGLKFMVYLQKENIIDESGMPKERFSAEFPKEGPSILRIQQVVRGDSAAYFCASSPPTATNEKLFFGSGTQLSVL.

This clone was observed once. This sequence joins TRBV5-1 and TRBJ2-5, with 9 nucleotides matching TRBD1. The germline V gene has CDR1 SGHRS and CDR2 YFSETQ. This CDR3 has 14 amino acids. V lost 4 bases to trimming and J lost 4 bases; unmatched junction nucleotides: 5. The CDR3 region is CASSPTGGAETQYF. DNA of the CDR3: TGCGCCAGCAGCCCAACAGGGGGCGCAGAGACCCAGTACTTC.

The rearrangement uses TRBV6-5 and TRBJ2-3, with 8 bases lining up with TRBD1. Trimming at V came to 8 bases and at J to 6 bases, leaving 4 bases not matched to a gene. CDR1 is MNHEY and CDR2 is SVGAGI in the germline V gene. The CDR3 loop spans 12 amino acids. The CDR3 spells CASAQGADTQYF. CDR3 DNA sequence: TGTGCCAGCGCCCAGGGGGCGGATACGCAGTATTTT.

On this clone itself: A junction end diverges from the germline sequence, so it may reflect a read error. This sequence joins TRBV19 and TRBJ2-4, with 7 bases lining up with TRBD1. Per germline, CDR1 LNHDA and CDR2 SQIVND (reference sequence). There are 15 residues in the CDR3. In DNA, the CDR3 is TGTGCCAGTAGTGTAGACAGGGTGTCCAAAAACATTCAGTACTTC. Translation gives CASSVDRVSKNIQYF.

The rearrangement joins TRBV10-3 to TRBJ1-3; D gene ambiguous. CDR1 is ENHRY, CDR2 SYGVKD, per germline. V was cut by 0 bases and J by 0 bases, with 6 bases left in between. This CDR3 contains 15 residues. The CDR3 protein is CAISESPGSGNTIYF. CDR3 bases: TGTGCCATCAGTGAGTCACCCGGCTCTGGAAACACCATATATTTT.

This clone has a handful of counts. The chain employs TRBV14 and TRBJ2-7, with TRBD1 matching over 10 bases. With 3 bases clipped from V and 4 bases from J, the junction kept 0 bases outside the gene matches. The CDR3 contains 13 residues. Germline V gives CDR1 SGHDN, CDR2 FVKESK. The CDR3 DNA is TGTGCCAGCAGCCAGGACAGGGGGTACGAGCAGTACTTC. It specifies CASSQDRGYEQYF.

V is TRBV10-2 and J is TRBJ2-1; 10 bases line up with TRBD1. V shed 6 bases, J shed 0 bases, and the junction held 11 bases outside the gene matches. The CDR3 has 18 amino acids. The germline gives CDR1 WSHSY, CDR2 SAAADI. This chain's CDR3 is CASSHRDRGRGSYNEQFF. The CDR3 bases are TGCGCCAGCAGCCACAGGGACAGGGGCAGGGGCTCCTACAATGAGCAGTTCTTC.

This clone was recorded only once. This chain uses TRBV15 with TRBJ2-1; 7 bases match TRBD2. The CDR3 is made up of 17 amino acids. Trimming cost V 3 bases and J 1 base; bases outside gene matches: 9. Germline V CDR1 and CDR2: LNHNV, YYDKDF (reference sequence). CDR3 bases: TGTGCCACCAGCAGGTCCTCTAGCGGTTTATCCTACAATGAGCAGTTCTTC. Translated: CATSRSSSGLSYNEQFF.